This T cell receptor beta chain was identified during a study of T-cell reconstitution after alpha-beta-depleted transplantation in children. The CDR3 has 14 residues. With V trimmed by 6 bases and J by 6 bases, 6 bases remained unmatched. Germline V lookup: CDR1 SGHRS, CDR2 YFSETQ. It was with unique molecular identifiers that the TCRbeta library was prepared. In TCRdb, the PCR reads were re-called with MiXCR into one record per CDR3 protein. This sample carries over 400,000 distinct CDR3 sequences, around an eighth of them seen once, and the ten largest clones take less than 6.5%. This clonotype has at least ten counts.

The chain uses TRBV5-1 and TRBJ2-1, with 10 bases matching TRBD2. Sample: PBMCs from the stem cell graft donor, taken from the stem cell graft. The clonotype comes from a human donor who donated a stem cell graft to a child with combined immunodeficiency. The CDR3 is CASNQLAGINEQFF. CDR3 DNA sequence: TGCGCCAGCAACCAACTAGCGGGGATCAATGAGCAGTTCTTC.